This T cell receptor (beta chain) was obtained from a study of T cells of healthy individuals. This CDR3 region has 13 residues. The ends were cut back, 7 bases at V and 2 bases at J, with 11 bases in the middle. Germline assignment: CDR1 MNHEY and CDR2 SVGAGI. One entry per CDR3 protein results from TCRdb running MiXCR on the 5' RACE reads. Among 75,000 to 95,000 distinct CDR3 sequences listed, about 5% were seen once. This TCR was recovered from a female donor in good health. The chain combines TRBV6-5 with TRBJ1-2; D remains ambiguous. CDR3 residues: CASKPGRNYGYTF. Written as DNA, the CDR3 is TGTGCCAGCAAGCCAGGACGAAACTATGGCTACACCTTC.